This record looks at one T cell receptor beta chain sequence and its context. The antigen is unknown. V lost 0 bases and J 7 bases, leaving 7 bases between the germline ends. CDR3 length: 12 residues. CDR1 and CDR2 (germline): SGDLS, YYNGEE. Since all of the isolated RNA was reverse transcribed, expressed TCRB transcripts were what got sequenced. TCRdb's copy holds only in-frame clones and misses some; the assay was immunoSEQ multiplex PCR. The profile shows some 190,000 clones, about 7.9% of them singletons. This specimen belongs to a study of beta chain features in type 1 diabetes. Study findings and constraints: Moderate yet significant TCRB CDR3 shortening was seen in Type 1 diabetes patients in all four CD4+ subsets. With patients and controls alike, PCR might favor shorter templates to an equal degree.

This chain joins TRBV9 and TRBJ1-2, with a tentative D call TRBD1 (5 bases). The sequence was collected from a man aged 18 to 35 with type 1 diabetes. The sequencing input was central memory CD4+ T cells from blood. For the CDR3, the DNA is TGTGCCAGCAGCGTAGCAAGGGGTGGCTACACCTTC. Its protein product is CASSVARGGYTF.